Below, one TCR beta chain is given with its context. This specimen comes from a study of synovial regulatory T cells in juvenile arthritis. Here immunoSEQ multiplex PCR was the method, and the copy in TCRdb shows in-frame clones only, minus some. This listing includes under 8,000 clones. Germline V gene sequence: CDR1 SGHTS, CDR2 YDEGEE. The CDR3 extends over 16 amino acids. The entry carries no DNA sequence. The chain combines TRBV5-8 with TRBJ2-7; TCRdb proposes TRBD1, but this gene call is untestable without DNA. The specimen was Treg cells from blood. Subset reported: remaining (HLA-DR-negative) circulating blood Treg cells. This TCR derives from a donor younger than 35 with juvenile idiopathic arthritis. CDR3 sequence: CASSLYPGQWGYEQYF.